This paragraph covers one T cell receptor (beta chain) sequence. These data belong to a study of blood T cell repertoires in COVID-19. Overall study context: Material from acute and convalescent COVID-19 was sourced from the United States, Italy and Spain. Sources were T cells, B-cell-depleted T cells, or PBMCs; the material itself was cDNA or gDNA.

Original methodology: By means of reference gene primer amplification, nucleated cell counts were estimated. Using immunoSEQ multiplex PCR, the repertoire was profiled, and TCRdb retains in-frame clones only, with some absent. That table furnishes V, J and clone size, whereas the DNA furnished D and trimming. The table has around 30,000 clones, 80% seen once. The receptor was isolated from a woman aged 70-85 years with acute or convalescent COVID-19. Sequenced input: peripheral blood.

The CDR3 sequence: CASSKKPATGQGSYEQYF. CDR3 coding DNA: TGTGCCAGCAGCAAAAAACCAGCGACTGGACAGGGGTCCTACGAGCAGTACTTC. The gene calls are TRBV21-1 and TRBJ2-7; the table's TRBD1 call for D was not verified on the DNA. TRBV21-1 represents a pseudogene. The CDR3 is 18 residues long.